These 13 T cell receptor beta chains came from one sample sequenced in a study of blood T cell dynamics during melanoma immunotherapy (dated by TCRdb to 2018 to 2021). The time point label of this sample denotes: pre-treatment baseline. Receptor amplification or capture employed the immunoSEQ multiplex PCR assay. TCRdb mirrors the immuneACCESS table, restricted to in-frame sequences. Some clones are absent from its copies; in checked studies, under half trace to an unresolved V gene, and the reason for the others is unknown. A total of approximately 22,000 clones appear in this sample, roughly 87% of them only once. The top ten constitute 4.6% of the sample. Source: blood, taken from a patient treated with checkpoint blockade. Receptors originate from a human donor with melanoma.

V is TRBV27 and J is TRBJ2-5; 11 bases line up with TRBD1. The DNA end favors TRBJ2-7, so the J call may be wrong. This CDR3 contains 13 residues. The germline CDR1 and CDR2 sequences are MNHEY and SMNVEV (reference sequence). The CDR3 reads CASTGQGAGEQYF. The CDR3 nucleotides are TGTGCCAGCACCGGACAGGGGGCGGGCGAGCAGTACTTC.

This chain connects TRBV27 to TRBJ2-3, with D hard to call. Trimming removed 3 bases from V and 3 bases from J, with 13 bases in between. Germline assignment: CDR1 MNHEY and CDR2 SMNVEV (reference sequence). This CDR3 is built from 15 residues. The CDR3 region has the DNA TGTGCCAGCAGTTTCAGTAGCCCCCGAACAGATACGCAGTATTTT. Residues: CASSFSSPRTDTQYF.

This clone was observed a few times. V usage is TRBV11-2 and J usage is TRBJ2-7; D possibly corresponds to TRBD2 (6 bases). From germline, CDR1 is SGHAT and CDR2 FQNNGV. The CDR3 extends over 13 amino acids. Trimming shortened V by 1 base and J by 4 bases, and 8 bases separated the two germline ends. The CDR3 nucleotides are TGTGCCAGCAGCTTAGCGGGAGTATACGAGCAGTACTTC. This sequence encodes CASSLAGVYEQYF.

The chain is built from TRBV2 and TRBJ2-1, with a tentative D call TRBD2 (6 bases). This CDR3 region has 13 residues. CDR1 and CDR2 from the germline V gene are SNHLY and FYNNEI. The V and J ends lost 6 bases and 10 bases respectively, with 16 bases between them. The CDR3 protein is CASSYGTLREQFF. The CDR3, as DNA: TGTGCCAGCAGCTACGGGACTCTACGGGAGCAGTTCTTC.

The chain is built from TRBV6-4 and TRBJ2-6, with a tentative D call TRBD1 (6 bases). The CDR3 is 16 amino acids. V was trimmed by 4 bases and J by 0 bases, leaving 10 bases between them. Germline V gene data show CDR1 as MRHNA and CDR2 as SNTAGT. CDR3 protein: CASSADSSSGANVLTF. The CDR3 nucleotides read TGTGCCAGCAGTGCGGACAGCAGCTCTGGGGCCAACGTCCTGACTTTC.

The rearrangement links TRBV5-6 to TRBJ2-5; 8 bases map to TRBD1. Trimming at V came to 3 bases and at J to 4 bases, leaving 2 bases not matched to a gene. The CDR3 has 13 amino acids. The germline gives CDR1 SGHDT, CDR2 YYEEEE. The DNA of the CDR3 is TGTGCCAGCAGCTCGACAGGGGTAGAGACCCAGTACTTC. Its protein product is CASSSTGVETQYF.

This clone was detected a few times. This sequence joins TRBV7-2 and TRBJ2-1; D might be TRBD2 (5 bases). V was cut by 5 bases and J by 6 bases, with 20 bases left in between. Germline CDR1 and CDR2: SGHTA and FQGNSA. This CDR3 is 16 amino acids long. In DNA form, the CDR3 reads TGTGCCAGCAGCCCTTCTCGTCGACTAAGCTCCAATGAGCAGTTCTTC. Its protein is CASSPSRRLSSNEQFF.

The chain joins TRBV15 to TRBJ2-1, with D possibly being TRBD1 (5 bases). The ends were cut back, 3 bases at V and 5 bases at J, with 8 bases in the middle. Germline V gives CDR1 LNHNV, CDR2 YYDKDF (reference sequence). The CDR3 spans 13 residues. CDR3: CATSRTEHNEQFF. The DNA for the CDR3 is TGTGCCACCAGCAGGACAGAGCACAATGAGCAGTTCTTC.

V usage is TRBV10-1 and J usage is TRBJ2-3; no reliable D call. The V gene lost 5 bases and the J gene lost 2 bases, with 17 bases spanning the gap. Germline CDR1 and CDR2: WNHNN and SYGVQD (reference sequence). The CDR3 is made up of 16 amino acids. CDR3 DNA sequence: TGCGCCAGCAGTCCTCTAGACTTTCTACTCACAGATACGCAGTATTTT. Translated: CASSPLDFLLTDTQYF.

The chain employs TRBV19 and TRBJ2-1; D is possibly TRBD2 (5 bases). V was trimmed by 7 bases and J by 3 bases, leaving 13 bases between them. This CDR3 comprises 14 residues. Germline loops: CDR1 LNHDA, CDR2 SQIVND (reference sequence). Written as DNA, the CDR3 is TGTGCCAGTACAGACTATGGGTTCTACAATGAGCAGTTCTTC. Its protein product is CASTDYGFYNEQFF.

This clone was detected once. V is TRBV10-3 and J is TRBJ2-1, with TRBD2 identical over 15 bases. The length of the CDR3 is 19 residues. V shed 4 bases, J shed 3 bases, and the junction held 10 bases outside the gene matches. The germline V gene has CDR1 ENHRY and CDR2 SYGVKD. The CDR3 bases are TGTGCCATCAGTGGGGGGGGGACTAGCGGGAGGCCGAACTACAATGAGCAGTTCTTC. Protein: CAISGGGTSGRPNYNEQFF.

The J gene is TRBJ2-7, the V gene TRBV29-1; 9 bases line up with TRBD1. V shed 0 bases, J shed 5 bases, and the junction held 5 bases outside the gene matches. This CDR3 is 14 amino acids long. The germline V gene encodes CDR1 SQVTM and CDR2 ANQGSEA. This CDR3 is CSVEDPGQGNEQYF. CDR3 in DNA: TGCAGCGTTGAAGATCCGGGACAGGGAAACGAGCAGTACTTC.

The rearrangement joins TRBV6-1 to TRBJ2-1; D may be TRBD1 or TRBD2 (5 bases each). Trimming left V 4 bases short and J 5 bases short, with 12 bases between. In germline, CDR1 is MNHNS, CDR2 SASEGT. This CDR3 is built from 14 residues. CDR3 protein: CASSVGTVNNEQFF. The DNA of the CDR3 is TGTGCCAGCAGTGTAGGGACGGTAAACAATGAGCAGTTCTTC.